Below, 25 T cell receptor beta chains from the same sample are listed, as sequenced in a study of shared clonotypes between healthy human individuals. The repertoire was sequenced with immunoSEQ multiplex PCR; TCRdb's copy has only in-frame clones and lacks some. The repertoire holds roughly 330,000 clones, with about 74% as singletons. Sequenced material: memory CD4+ T cells sorted from blood. This sample's subset: CD45RA-negative fraction. All receptors come from a man aged 30 to 39 in good health.

The chain recombines TRBV7-7 with TRBJ2-2; 9 bases align to TRBD2. Germline loops: CDR1 SSHAT, CDR2 FNYEAQ (reference sequence). This CDR3 has 18 residues. V lost 4 bases and J lost 5; bases outside the gene matches: 14. This CDR3 reads CASSSRSGLAGQTGELFF. The DNA of the CDR3 is TGTGCCAGCAGCTCCCGATCTGGGCTAGCGGGACAAACCGGGGAGCTGTTTTTT.

This rearrangement joins TRBV10-3 to TRBJ1-5; D possibly corresponds to TRBD1 (5 bases). The CDR3 spans 14 residues. V was trimmed by 6 bases and J by 2 bases, leaving 11 bases between them. The germline V gene has CDR1 ENHRY and CDR2 SYGVKD. The CDR3 DNA follows: TGTGCCATCAGGGTGGGGGGAGGCAATCAGCCCCAGCATTTT. It translates to CAIRVGGGNQPQHF.

The V gene is TRBV21-1, the J gene TRBJ1-3. TRBV21-1 is annotated as a pseudogene. This CDR3 is 15 amino acids long. The CDR3 DNA reads as TGTGCCAGCAGCAATATGACGGTCTCTGGAAACACCATATATTTT. Its protein is CASSNMTVSGNTIYF.

This clone was picked up a small number of times. Other DNA sequences within the sample encode an identical CDR3. The rearrangement uses TRBV7-2 and TRBJ1-6; 10 bases are shared with TRBD1. The germline CDR1 and CDR2 sequences are SGHTA and FQGNSA. V trimming: 5 bases; J trimming: 10 bases; junction bases outside the gene matches: 5. The CDR3 totals 14 residues. CDR3 bases: TGTGCCAGCAGCCCCCGGGACAGGGGATCACCCCTCCACTTT. Residues: CASSPRDRGSPLHF.

A note on this clone: With a far larger clone one base away, a read error is the likely cause. This CDR3 reads CASSAYKDYSNQPQHF. In DNA form, the CDR3 reads TGTGCCAGCAGCGCGTACAAGGATTATAGCAATCAGCCCCAGCATTTT. The rearrangement links TRBV7-4 to TRBJ1-5; D is undetermined. The CDR3 has 16 amino acids. Trimming pared 5 bases from V and 0 bases from J, leaving 14 bases between. Germline assignment: CDR1 SGHVT and CDR2 SQSDAQ.

This clone was picked up a small number of times. The chain has TRBV19 and TRBJ1-3; the D is unclear. The V gene lost 7 bases and the J gene lost 0 bases, with 10 bases spanning the gap. The CDR3 sequence is 14 residues long. The germline gives CDR1 LNHDA, CDR2 SQIVND (reference sequence). CDR3 nucleotides: TGTGCCAGTATGGCACGGGCCTCTGGAAACACCATATATTTT. Translation gives CASMARASGNTIYF. The variable domain in full, with the rest retrieved from reference TRBV19 and TRBJ1-3, is DGGITQSPKYLFRKEGQNVTLSCEQNLNHDAMYWYRQDPGQGLRLIYYSQIVNDFQKGDIAEGYSVSREKKESFPLTVTSAQKNPTAFYLCASMARASGNTIYFGEGSWLTVV.

The rearrangement uses TRBV10-2 and TRBJ2-2; D not certain. The CDR3 length is 14 residues. Germline CDR1 WSHSY, CDR2 SAAADI. The V and J ends lost 7 bases and 0 bases respectively, with 9 bases between them. CDR3 nucleotides: TGCGCCAGCATCTGGCGGACGAACACCGGGGAGCTGTTTTTT. Its translation: CASIWRTNTGELFF.

The rearrangement joins TRBV29-1 to TRBJ2-1, with D possibly being TRBD1 (5 bases). The CDR3 spans 13 residues. Germline-derived CDR1 and CDR2 are SQVTM and ANQGSEA. The V and J ends lost 0 bases and 14 bases respectively, with 17 bases between them. CDR3 amino acids: CSVEDGRGQGKFF. For the CDR3, the DNA is TGCAGCGTTGAAGATGGTAGGGGCCAAGGAAAGTTCTTC.

CDR3 protein: CASSRRTGGDTEAFF. The CDR3 nucleotides are TGTGCCAGCAGCCGTAGGACAGGCGGAGACACTGAAGCTTTCTTT. This chain links TRBV5-4 with TRBJ1-1; 7 nucleotides match TRBD1. Germline V gene sequence: CDR1 SGHNT, CDR2 YYREEE (reference sequence). The junction had 9 bases not matched to a gene; V was cut back by 4 bases and J by 3 bases. The CDR3 has 15 residues.

This clone showed up just a few times. This chain uses TRBV14 with TRBJ1-1, with no clear D. The V end lost 0 bases, the J end lost 2 bases, and 4 bases lay between the germline ends. The CDR3 extends over 13 amino acids. Germline-derived CDR1 and CDR2 are SGHDN and FVKESK. The CDR3 reads CASSQDSNTEAFF. The CDR3 DNA follows: TGTGCCAGCAGCCAAGACAGTAACACTGAAGCTTTCTTT.

This clone has a single count. J is TRBJ2-1 and V is TRBV7-8, with TRBD1 identical over 7 bases. CDR3 length equals 15 residues. The J segment lost 2 bases and the V segment lost 1 base, leaving 2 bases of the junction unmatched. The germline CDR1 and CDR2 sequences are SGHVS and FQNEAQ. CDR3 sequence reads: CASSLGGGTYNEQFF. CDR3 DNA: TGTGCCAGCAGCTTAGGAGGGGGCACCTACAATGAGCAGTTCTTC.

This clone came up once. The chain joins TRBV29-1 to TRBJ2-7, with 7 nucleotides matching TRBD2. Trimming at V came to 7 bases and at J to 4 bases, leaving 10 bases not matched to a gene. Looked up from germline, CDR1 is SQVTM and CDR2 is ANQGSEA. The CDR3 extends over 13 amino acids. CDR3 protein: CSAGGGWGYEQYF. In DNA, the CDR3 is TGCAGCGCGGGAGGCGGGTGGGGATACGAGCAGTACTTC.

The V and J genes are TRBV5-1 and TRBJ1-1; D might be TRBD1 (6 bases). The germline CDR1 and CDR2 sequences are SGHRS and YFSETQ. The CDR3 extends over 14 amino acids. Trimming left V 6 bases short and J 2 bases short, with 14 bases between. DNA for the CDR3: TGCGCCAGCAAATCAGGGGCCGTAAACACTGAAGCTTTCTTT. Residues: CASKSGAVNTEAFF.

The rearrangement links TRBV4-3 to TRBJ2-2; TRBD2 is a possible D gene (6 bases). The CDR3 runs 15 residues. Germline assignment: CDR1 LGHNA and CDR2 YSLEER. Trimming pared 2 bases from V and 6 bases from J, leaving 13 bases between. CDR3 residues: CASSQRGIFAGELFF. The CDR3, as DNA: TGCGCCAGCAGCCAACGCGGGATTTTTGCCGGGGAGCTGTTTTTT.

The rearrangement joins TRBV19 to TRBJ2-1; TRBD1 is a possible D gene (5 bases). Trimming removed 1 base from V and 8 bases from J, with 15 bases in between. CDR1 and CDR2 (germline): LNHDA, SQIVND (reference sequence). This CDR3 contains 15 residues. This chain's CDR3 is CASSIGSAGFDEQFF. The CDR3 coding sequence is TGTGCCAGTAGTATAGGGTCGGCAGGGTTCGATGAGCAGTTCTTC.

The CDR3 here is CASRGGQAGEKLFF. The CDR3 DNA is TGTGCCAGCAGGGGTGGACAGGCTGGTGAAAAACTGTTTTTT. This chain connects TRBV6-5 to TRBJ1-4, with 7 bases lining up with TRBD1. The CDR3 extends over 14 amino acids. The V segment lost 6 bases and the J segment 7 bases; nucleotides outside the gene matches: 8. Germline assignment: CDR1 MNHEY and CDR2 SVGAGI.

This clone was recorded only once. The chain couples TRBV7-2 to TRBJ2-7; D gene uncertain. Trimming stripped 2 bases from V and 5 bases from J, with 19 bases between. Germline loops: CDR1 SGHTA, CDR2 FQGNSA. This CDR3 has 16 residues. The CDR3 is CASSLLSWASPHEQYF. As DNA, the CDR3 is TGTGCCAGCAGCTTACTTTCATGGGCTAGTCCCCACGAGCAGTACTTC.

The CDR3 region has the DNA TGTGCCATCAGTGAGTCAGGGAGACTAGATTCCCCAGATACGCAGTATTTT. Translation: CAISESGRLDSPDTQYF. This chain links TRBV10-3 with TRBJ2-3, with D tentatively TRBD2 (6 bases). This CDR3 is 17 amino acids long. The V gene's germline CDR1 is ENHRY and CDR2 SYGVKD. The V and J ends lost 0 bases and 4 bases respectively, with 17 bases between them.

J is TRBJ1-3 and V is TRBV5-1; D is unclear. Trimming pared 4 bases from V and 0 bases from J, leaving 17 bases between. Germline V lookup: CDR1 SGHRS, CDR2 YFSETQ. The CDR3 extends over 17 amino acids. The DNA of the CDR3 is TGCGCCAGCAGCCTGTACCCCCCGAGGAACTCTGGAAACACCATATATTTT. Amino acids: CASSLYPPRNSGNTIYF.

On this clone itself: It differs at one base from a far larger clone, so likely a read error. This chain joins TRBV6-6 and TRBJ2-5; D remains ambiguous. CDR3 size: 16 residues. Germline CDR1 and CDR2: MNHNY and SVGAGI (reference sequence). DNA for the CDR3: TGTGCCGGCAGCTCCCCCCTCGTTCGCGGTCAAGAGACCCAGTACTTC. Residues: CAGSSPLVRGQETQYF.

The rearrangement joins TRBV5-1 to TRBJ2-3, with a weak D call TRBD1 (5 bases). Germline V gene sequence: CDR1 SGHRS, CDR2 YFSETQ. The CDR3 is 14 amino acids. V was cut by 2 bases and J by 6 bases, with 13 bases left in between. The CDR3 sequence: CASSFLQVQDTQYF. CDR3 in DNA: TGCGCCAGCAGCTTCCTACAGGTCCAGGATACGCAGTATTTT.

The gene calls are TRBV5-1 and TRBJ2-2; D might be TRBD2 (5 bases). Trimming took off 4 bases at V and 14 bases at J, with 24 bases between the two ends. Per the germline V gene, CDR1 is SGHRS and CDR2 is YFSETQ. The CDR3 has 15 residues. The CDR3 protein is CASSAWNSGSRPLFF. DNA for the CDR3: TGCGCCAGCAGCGCCTGGAACTCGGGATCCAGGCCTCTGTTTTTT.

The chain has TRBV4-1 and TRBJ2-5; 7 positions match TRBD1. Trimming at V came to 3 bases and at J to 5 bases, leaving 6 bases not matched to a gene. The CDR3 contains 14 residues. CDR1 MGHRA and CDR2 YSYEKL come from the germline V gene. The CDR3, as DNA: TGCGCCAGCAGCCAGACAGGGCGGTGGGAGACCCAGTACTTC. Its translation is CASSQTGRWETQYF.

The table lists this clone with a count of one. Other DNA sequences in this specimen translate into the identical CDR3. The chain combines TRBV27 with TRBJ1-5, with TRBD1 as a possible D gene (6 bases). The CDR3 sequence is 14 residues long. V was cut by 3 bases and J by 4 bases, with 10 bases left in between. The germline V gene has CDR1 MNHEY and CDR2 SMNVEV (reference sequence). CDR3 region: CASSFRGSNQPQHF. The CDR3 bases are TGTGCCAGCAGTTTTAGGGGGAGTAATCAGCCCCAGCATTTT.

In its sample, this clone was seen a few times. This chain joins TRBV27 and TRBJ1-2; 12 bases are a match to TRBD1. With V trimmed by 6 bases and J by 7 bases, 15 bases remained unmatched. There are 17 residues in the CDR3. Germline CDR1 reads MNHEY; CDR2 reads SMNVEV (reference sequence). CDR3 nucleotides: TGTGCCAGCAGGCCCGGGACCTCCGGGACAGGGGGCTCTGGCTACACCTTC. Translated: CASRPGTSGTGGSGYTF.